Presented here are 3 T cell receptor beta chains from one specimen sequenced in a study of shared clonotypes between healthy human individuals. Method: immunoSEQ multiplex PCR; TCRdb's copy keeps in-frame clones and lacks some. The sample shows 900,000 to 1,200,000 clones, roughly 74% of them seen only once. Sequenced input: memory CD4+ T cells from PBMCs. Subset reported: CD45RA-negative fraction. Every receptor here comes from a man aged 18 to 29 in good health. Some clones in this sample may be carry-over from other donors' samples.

The CDR3 nucleotides are TGTGCCAGCAGCCGGATGGGACTTGCCTACGAGCAGTACTTC. Encoded protein: CASSRMGLAYEQYF. J is TRBJ2-7 and V is TRBV7-2; a weak D match, TRBD2 (6 bases). This CDR3 spans 14 amino acids. With 5 bases removed from V and 2 bases from J, the gap between germline ends came to 13 bases. Germline assignment: CDR1 SGHTA and CDR2 FQGNSA. Full variable domain (outside the CDR3, taken from reference TRBV7-2 and TRBJ2-7): GAGVSQSPSNKVTEKGKDVELRCDPISGHTALYWYRQSLGQGLEFLIYFQGNSAPDKSGLPSDRFSAERTGGSVSTLTIQRTQQEDSAVYLCASSRMGLAYEQYFGPGTRLTVT.

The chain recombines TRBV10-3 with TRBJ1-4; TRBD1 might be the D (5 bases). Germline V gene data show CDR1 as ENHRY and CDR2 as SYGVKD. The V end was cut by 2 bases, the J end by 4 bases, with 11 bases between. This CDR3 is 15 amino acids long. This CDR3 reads CAISEAQGNNEKLFF. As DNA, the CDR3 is TGTGCCATCAGTGAGGCCCAGGGCAATAATGAAAAACTGTTTTTT.

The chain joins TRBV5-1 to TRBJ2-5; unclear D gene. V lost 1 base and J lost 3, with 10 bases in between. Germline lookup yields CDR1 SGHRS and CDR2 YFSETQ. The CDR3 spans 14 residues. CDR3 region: CASSLNRPEETQYF. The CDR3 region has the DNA TGCGCCAGCAGCTTGAACCGTCCGGAAGAGACCCAGTACTTC.